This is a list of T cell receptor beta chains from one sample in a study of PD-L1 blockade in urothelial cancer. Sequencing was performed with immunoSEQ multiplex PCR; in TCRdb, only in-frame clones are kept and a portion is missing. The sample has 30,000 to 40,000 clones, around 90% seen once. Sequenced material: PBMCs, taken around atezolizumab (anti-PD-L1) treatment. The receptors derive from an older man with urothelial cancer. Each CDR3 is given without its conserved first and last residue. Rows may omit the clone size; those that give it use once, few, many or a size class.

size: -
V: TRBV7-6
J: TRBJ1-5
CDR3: ASSPSSSNQPQH

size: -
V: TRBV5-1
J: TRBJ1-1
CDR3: ASRRGQGALNTEAF

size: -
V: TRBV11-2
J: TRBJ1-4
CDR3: ASSVRGPPNEKLF

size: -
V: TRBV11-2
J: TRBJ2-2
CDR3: ASSLTGTGSFANTGELF

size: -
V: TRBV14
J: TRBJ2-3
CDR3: ASSRGQGTDTQY

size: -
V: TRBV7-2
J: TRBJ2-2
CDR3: ASSPSGGNTGELF

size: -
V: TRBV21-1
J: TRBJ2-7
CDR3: ASSSEYGEQY

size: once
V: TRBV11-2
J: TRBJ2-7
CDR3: ASSQAGGPYEQY

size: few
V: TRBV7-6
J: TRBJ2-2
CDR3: ASSLAAAGGTGELF

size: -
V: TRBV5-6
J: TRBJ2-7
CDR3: ASSQTSGTNYEQY

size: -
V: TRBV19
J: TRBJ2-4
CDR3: ASSRTEKNIQY

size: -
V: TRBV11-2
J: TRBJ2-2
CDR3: ASSLLGGNTGELF

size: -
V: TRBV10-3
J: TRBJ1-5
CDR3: AIGRQGNQPQH

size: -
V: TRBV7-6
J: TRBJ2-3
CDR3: ASSSGRTSGGYGFTDTQY

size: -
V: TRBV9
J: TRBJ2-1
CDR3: ASSVSGRGYNEQF

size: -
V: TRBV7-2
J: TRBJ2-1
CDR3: ASSPQAGAGEQF

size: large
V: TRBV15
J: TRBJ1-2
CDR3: ATSLDVQVLGYT

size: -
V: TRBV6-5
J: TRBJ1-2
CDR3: ASSVEGNYGYT

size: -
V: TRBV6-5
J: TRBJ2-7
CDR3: ASSYLQGTGGDEQY

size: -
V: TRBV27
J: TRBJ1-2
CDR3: ASSRGRDYGYT

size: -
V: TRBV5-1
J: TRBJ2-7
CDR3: ASSLAGLESGEQY

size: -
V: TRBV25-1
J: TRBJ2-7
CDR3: ASSPLAGSSALKYEQY

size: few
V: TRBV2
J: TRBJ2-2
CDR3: ASGRKGGSGELF

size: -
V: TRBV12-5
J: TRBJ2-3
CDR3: ASGLRQGPSTDTQY

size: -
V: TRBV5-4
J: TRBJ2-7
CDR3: ASSLVVGGIYEQY

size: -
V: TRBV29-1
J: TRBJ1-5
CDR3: SVGDRAGSNQPQH

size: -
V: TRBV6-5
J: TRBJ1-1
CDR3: ASSYSKTGGYKTAF

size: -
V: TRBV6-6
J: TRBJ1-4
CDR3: ASSTQGARYEKLF